This entry lists 5 T cell receptor beta chains sequenced from one sample in a study of T cell responses to AZD1222 COVID-19 vaccine. Sequencing used immunoSEQ multiplex PCR; TCRdb keeps in-frame clones, though not all of them. The repertoire holds fewer than 200,000 clones, with about 87% as singletons. Sequencing used peripheral blood, obtained on day 0 of AZD1222 vaccination. The source of these receptors is an adult in good health.

The genes are TRBV6-5 and TRBJ1-3, with D possibly TRBD1 on 5 matching bases. The CDR3 is 12 residues long. From germline, CDR1 is MNHEY and CDR2 SVGAGI. V lost 10 bases to trimming and J lost 6 bases, with 13 bases between them. CDR3 protein: CATRRGENTIYF. The DNA of the CDR3 is TGTGCCACCAGGAGGGGAGAAAACACCATATATTTT.

CDR3 coding DNA: TGTGCCAGCAGCTTGGCAGGGGGGCCCACAGATACGCAGTATTTT. It yields the protein CASSLAGGPTDTQYF. This chain links TRBV5-6 with TRBJ2-3, with a weak D call TRBD1 (7 bases). This CDR3 is built from 15 residues. The V gene lost 0 bases and the J gene lost 2 bases, with 10 bases spanning the gap. The germline V gene has CDR1 SGHDT and CDR2 YYEEEE.

This chain uses TRBV7-2 with TRBJ1-4; D gene uncertain. Trimming shortened V by 2 bases and J by 6 bases, and 10 bases separated the two germline ends. Per germline, CDR1 SGHTA and CDR2 FQGNSA. The CDR3 loop spans 14 amino acids. Written as DNA, the CDR3 is TGTGCCAGCAGCTTACGGGGTAGGGATGAAAAACTGTTTTTT. Protein product: CASSLRGRDEKLFF.

The chain recombines TRBV24-1 with TRBJ1-5, with D tentatively TRBD1 (6 bases). The CDR3 contains 14 residues. The ends were cut back, 7 bases at V and 3 bases at J, with 12 bases in the middle. Germline CDR1 is KGHDR and CDR2 is SFDVKD. The CDR3 loop reads CATRGGGYNQPQHF. The CDR3 coding sequence is TGTGCCACCAGGGGGGGCGGTTACAATCAGCCCCAGCATTTT.

The gene calls are TRBV3-1 (or the pseudogene TRBV3-2) and TRBJ2-2; D tentatively fits TRBD1 or TRBD2 (5 bases each). CDR3 length equals 18 residues. The germline V gene has CDR1 LGHDT and CDR2 YNNKEL (reference sequence). Deletions cut 7 bases from V and 2 bases from J, with 23 bases between. The CDR3 sequence: CASNPLPGLGRNTGELFF. The CDR3 DNA follows: TGTGCCAGCAACCCCCTTCCCGGACTGGGGCGAAACACCGGGGAGCTGTTTTTT.